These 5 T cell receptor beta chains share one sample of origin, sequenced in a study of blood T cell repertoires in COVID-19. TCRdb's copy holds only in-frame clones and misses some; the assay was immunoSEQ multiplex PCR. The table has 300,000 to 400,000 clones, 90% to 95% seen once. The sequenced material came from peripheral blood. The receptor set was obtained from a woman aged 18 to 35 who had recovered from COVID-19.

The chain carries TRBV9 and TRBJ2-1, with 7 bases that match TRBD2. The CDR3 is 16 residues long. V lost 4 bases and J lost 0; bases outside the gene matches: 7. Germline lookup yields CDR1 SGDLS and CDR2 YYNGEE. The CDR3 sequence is CASSSWGRGSYNEQFF. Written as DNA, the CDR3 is TGTGCCAGCAGCTCGTGGGGGAGGGGCTCCTACAATGAGCAGTTCTTC.

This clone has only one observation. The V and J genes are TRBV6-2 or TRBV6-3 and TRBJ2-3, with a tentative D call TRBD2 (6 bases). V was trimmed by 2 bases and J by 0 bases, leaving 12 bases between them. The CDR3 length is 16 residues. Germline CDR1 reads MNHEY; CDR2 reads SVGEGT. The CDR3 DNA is TGTGCCAGCAGTTACGGCGCGGAGGGTAGCACAGATACGCAGTATTTT. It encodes CASSYGAEGSTDTQYF.

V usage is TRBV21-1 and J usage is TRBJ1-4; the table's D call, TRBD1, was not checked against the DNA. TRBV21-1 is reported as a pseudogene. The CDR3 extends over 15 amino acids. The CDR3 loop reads CASSKPGDREQKLFF. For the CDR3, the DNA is TGTGCCAGCAGCAAACCAGGGGACAGGGAACAAAAACTGTTTTTT.

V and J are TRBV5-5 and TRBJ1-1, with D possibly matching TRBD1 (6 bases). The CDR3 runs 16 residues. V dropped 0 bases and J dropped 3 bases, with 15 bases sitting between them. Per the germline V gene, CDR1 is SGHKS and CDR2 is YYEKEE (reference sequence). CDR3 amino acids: CASSLVGRGGHTEAFF. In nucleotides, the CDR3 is TGTGCCAGCAGCTTGGTAGGCAGGGGAGGGCACACTGAAGCTTTCTTT.

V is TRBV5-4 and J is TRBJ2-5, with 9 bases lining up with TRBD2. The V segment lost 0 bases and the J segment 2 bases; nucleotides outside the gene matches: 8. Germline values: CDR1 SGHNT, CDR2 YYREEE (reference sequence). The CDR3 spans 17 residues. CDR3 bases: TGTGCCAGCAGCTTGGGGGGGACTAGCAGTAAGCAAGAGACCCAGTACTTC. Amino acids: CASSLGGTSSKQETQYF.